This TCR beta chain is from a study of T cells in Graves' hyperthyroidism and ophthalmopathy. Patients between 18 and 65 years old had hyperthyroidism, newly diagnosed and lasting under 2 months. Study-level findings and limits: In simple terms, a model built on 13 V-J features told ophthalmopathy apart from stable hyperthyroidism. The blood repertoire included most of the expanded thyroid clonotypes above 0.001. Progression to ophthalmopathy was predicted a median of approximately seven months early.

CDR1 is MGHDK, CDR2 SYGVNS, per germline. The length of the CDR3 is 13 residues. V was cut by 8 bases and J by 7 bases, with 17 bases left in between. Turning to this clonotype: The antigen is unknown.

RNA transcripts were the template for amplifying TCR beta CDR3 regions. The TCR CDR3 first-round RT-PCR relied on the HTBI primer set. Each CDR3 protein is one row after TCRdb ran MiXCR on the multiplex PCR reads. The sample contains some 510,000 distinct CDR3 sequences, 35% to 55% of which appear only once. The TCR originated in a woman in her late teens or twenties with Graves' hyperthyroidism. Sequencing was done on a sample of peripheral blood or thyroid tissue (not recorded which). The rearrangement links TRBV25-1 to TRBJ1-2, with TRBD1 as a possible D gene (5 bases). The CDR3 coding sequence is TGTGCCAGCGTTGAAGGGGCTGGGATTGGCTACACCTTC. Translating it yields CASVEGAGIGYTF.